This T cell receptor (beta chain) emerged from a study of T cells in Graves' hyperthyroidism and ophthalmopathy. Study observations and caveats: Most clonotypes expanded in the thyroid (above 0.001) were also present in blood.

Note on this clonotype: Its antigen is not known.

This CDR3 comprises 13 residues. V gave up 1 base and J gave up 4 bases, with 8 bases separating them. Germline CDR1 reads DFQATT; CDR2 reads SNEGSKA (reference sequence). RNA transcripts yielded amplified TCR beta CDR3 regions. During a first-round RT-PCR of the TCR CDR3, the HTBI primer set was used. A single record per CDR3 protein comes from TCRdb applying MiXCR to the multiplex PCR reads. The sample shows approximately 270,000 distinct CDR3 sequences, about 14% of them seen only once. The chain joins TRBV20-1 to TRBJ1-3; D uncertain. The source of this sequence is a woman aged 40 to 50 with Graves' hyperthyroidism that later progressed to Graves' ophthalmopathy. Sequenced input: blood. CDR3 region: CSARVTGGNTIYF. CDR3 DNA sequence: TGCAGTGCTAGAGTTACCGGCGGAAACACCATATATTTT.